There are a few counts of the clone carrying this T cell receptor beta chain. Its target is not known. These data come from a study of cytomegalovirus exposure and HLA in healthy donors. The overall study: HLA-typed donors contributed some 77 million unique TCRs, which were held in an early data release.

This CDR3 contains 13 residues. Germline CDR1 is SGHDT and CDR2 is YYEEEE. The V end lost 5 bases, the J end lost 3 bases, and 11 bases lay between the germline ends. The PCR had 60 Vbeta and 13 Jbeta primers. Profiled with immunoSEQ multiplex PCR; TCRdb holds only in-frame clones, not every one. The sample consists of 200,000 to 250,000 clones, more than 75% of them appearing once. This cohort consisted of healthy bone marrow donors. General observations from the study: Sequencing artifact likely explains a cluster of highly shared sequence variants. In a later analysis, most CMV-associated TCR beta chains appeared HLA-restricted.

The sequence was obtained from a male donor in good health and CMV-seronegative. The genes are TRBV5-6 and TRBJ2-5; no clear D gene. Sequences were obtained from PBMCs. As DNA, the CDR3 is TGTGCCAGCAGTCTCGTCTTTGAAGAGACCCAGTACTTC. Its translation: CASSLVFEETQYF.